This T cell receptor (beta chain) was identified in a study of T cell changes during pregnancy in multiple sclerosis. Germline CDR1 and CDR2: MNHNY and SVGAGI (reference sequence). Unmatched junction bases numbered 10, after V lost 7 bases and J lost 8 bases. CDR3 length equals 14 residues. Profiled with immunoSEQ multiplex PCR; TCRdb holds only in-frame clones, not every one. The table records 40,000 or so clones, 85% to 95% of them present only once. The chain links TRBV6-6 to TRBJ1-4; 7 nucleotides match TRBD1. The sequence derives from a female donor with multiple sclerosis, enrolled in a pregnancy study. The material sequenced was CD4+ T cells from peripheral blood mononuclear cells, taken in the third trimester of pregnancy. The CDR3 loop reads CASTPDRVAEKLFF. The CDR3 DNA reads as TGTGCCAGCACTCCCGACAGGGTAGCGGAAAAACTGTTTTTT.